These 25 T cell receptor beta chains were all obtained from the same sample, sequenced in a study of spatial heterogeneity in lung cancer. These TCRs' antigens remain unknown. The time point was: sample taken at primary tumor resection. Study-level findings and limits: Higher tumor mutation counts went along with higher counts of expanded intratumoral alpha and beta TCRs.

MiXCR was run by TCRdb on the 5' RACE reads, yielding one entry per CDR3 protein. The sample includes about 30,000 distinct CDR3 sequences, approximately 7% of them seen just once. Specimen: lung tumor tissue, collected at surgery. The receptors come from a male donor with early-stage non-small cell lung cancer.

This clonotype was picked up many times. Here the CDR3 reads CSAREGGEVGDTQYF. The CDR3 nucleotides are TGCAGTGCTAGAGAAGGGGGCGAGGTCGGAGATACGCAGTATTTT. The chain uses TRBV20-1 and TRBJ2-3, with TRBD1 matching over 7 bases. This CDR3 comprises 15 residues. V trimming: 0 bases; J trimming: 5 bases; junction bases outside the gene matches: 8. Germline V lookup: CDR1 DFQATT, CDR2 SNEGSKA (reference sequence).

On this clonotype itself: Given a much more abundant clone one base away, this may be a read error. The chain links TRBV20-1 to TRBJ2-3; D call uncertain. Germline V gene lookup returns CDR1 DFQATT and CDR2 SNEGSKA (reference sequence). The ends were cut back, 3 bases at V and 0 bases at J, with 16 bases in the middle. The CDR3 is 16 residues long. CDR3 sequence (DNA): TGCAGTGCTAGGCGACCAGCCGGTTCTAGCACAGATACGCAGTATTTT. It is translated as CSARRPAGSSTDTQYF.

This clonotype was recorded a few times. V usage is TRBV3-1 and J usage is TRBJ1-1; 8 bases align to TRBD1. The CDR3 runs 14 residues. V was pared by 6 bases and J by 6 bases, with 9 bases of the junction left unmatched. Germline CDR1 and CDR2: LGHDT and YNNKEL (reference sequence). The CDR3 DNA reads as TGTGCCAGCAGGTTGGGGACAGGACCCTCTGAAGCTTTCTTT. Encoded protein: CASRLGTGPSEAFF.

This clonotype turned up a few times. V and J are TRBV28 and TRBJ2-6, with D tentatively TRBD2 (5 bases). V was clipped by 4 bases and J by 0 bases, with 16 bases between them. The CDR3 sequence is 18 residues long. Germline CDR1 is MDHEN and CDR2 is SYDVKM. CDR3 DNA: TGTGCCAGCAGTTCCCCCGCGGGCAGAAACTCTGGGGCCAACGTCCTGACTTTC. Translation gives CASSSPAGRNSGANVLTF. Supplemented by reference TRBV28 and TRBJ2-6, the full variable domain reads DVKVTQSSRYLVKRTGEKVFLECVQDMDHENMFWYRQDPGLGLRLIYFSYDVKMKEKGDIPEGYSVSREKKERFSLILESASTNQTSMYLCASSSPAGRNSGANVLTFGAGSRLTVL.

This clonotype was recorded at least ten times. The chain carries TRBV11-2 and TRBJ2-5; 7 nucleotides match TRBD1. Unmatched junction bases numbered 7, after V lost 8 bases and J lost 4 bases. This CDR3 has 13 amino acids. Germline V gene lookup returns CDR1 SGHAT and CDR2 FQNNGV. DNA for the CDR3: TGTGCCAGCGCAGACAGGGATGGAGAGACCCAGTACTTC. Protein product: CASADRDGETQYF.

This clonotype was detected many times. This sequence joins TRBV27 and TRBJ2-2; D call uncertain. The CDR3 contains 13 residues. The V end was cut by 3 bases, the J end by 8 bases, with 10 bases between. Germline V CDR1 and CDR2: MNHEY, SMNVEV (reference sequence). The CDR3 nucleotides are TGTGCCAGCAGTTTCCTAAACTCTGGGGAGCTGTTTTTT. The encoded protein is CASSFLNSGELFF.

The chain uses TRBV20-1 and TRBJ2-7, with 10 bases fitting TRBD1. Germline CDR1 and CDR2: DFQATT and SNEGSKA (reference sequence). After removal of 6 bases from V and 4 bases from J, the junction contained 3 bases not matched to a gene. CDR3 length equals 12 residues. The CDR3 DNA reads as TGCAGTGCCTGGGACAGGGGATACGAGCAGTACTTC. Translating gives CSAWDRGYEQYF.

There are many counts of this clonotype. V and J are TRBV29-1 and TRBJ2-2; D unresolved. This CDR3 comprises 16 residues. With 6 bases removed from V and 6 bases from J, the gap between germline ends came to 23 bases. Germline V gene sequence: CDR1 SQVTM, CDR2 ANQGSEA. CDR3 sequence: CSVSSRKGKVAGELFF. The CDR3 nucleotides are TGCAGCGTGTCGAGTAGAAAGGGAAAAGTCGCCGGGGAGCTGTTTTTT.

This clonotype was picked up a small number of times. The chain is built from TRBV29-1 and TRBJ2-5, with TRBD2 matching over 9 bases. The CDR3 length is 14 residues. Germline-derived CDR1 and CDR2 are SQVTM and ANQGSEA. With 3 bases clipped from V and 4 bases from J, the junction kept 6 bases outside the gene matches. CDR3 bases: TGCAGCGTTGACGGAGCGGGGGGAGGAGAGACCCAGTACTTC. Its protein is CSVDGAGGGETQYF.

This chain links TRBV20-1 with TRBJ2-1, with a possible D match to TRBD2 (5 bases). In germline, CDR1 is DFQATT, CDR2 SNEGSKA (reference sequence). CDR3 size: 13 residues. V was shortened by 1 base and J by 4 bases, with 8 bases between the two germline ends. DNA of the CDR3: TGCAGTGCTAGAGGGACTCCTTACAATGAGCAGTTCTTC. Residues: CSARGTPYNEQFF.

This clonotype was counted ten times or more. This chain joins TRBV27 and TRBJ2-7; 9 nucleotides align to TRBD1. The CDR3 is 16 amino acids. CDR1 is MNHEY and CDR2 is SMNVEV in the germline V gene (reference sequence). The V segment lost 0 bases and the J segment 4 bases; nucleotides outside the gene matches: 7. CDR3 sequence (DNA): TGTGCCAGCAGTTTATCATACAGGGGGCCAGGGTACGAGCAGTACTTC. Amino acid sequence: CASSLSYRGPGYEQYF.

As regards this clonotype: This CDR3 fails to terminate in the conserved phenylalanine or tryptophan, so it likely reflects a read error. The J gene is TRBJ2-7, the V gene TRBV20-1; D call uncertain. CDR1 and CDR2 (germline): DFQATT, SNEGSKA (reference sequence). The V end lost 3 bases, the J end lost 5 bases, and 8 bases lay between the germline ends. There are 11 residues in the CDR3. CDR3 sequence (DNA): TGCAGTGCTAGTTACGCGGACGAGCAGTACCTC. Amino acids: CSASYADEQYL.

This clonotype was counted only a few times. The CDR3 region has the DNA TGCAGTGCTGTCCGGGATCACTACGAGCAGTACTTC. Encoded protein: CSAVRDHYEQYF. The chain joins TRBV20-1 to TRBJ2-7, with a possible D match to TRBD2 (5 bases). CDR1 and CDR2 from the germline V gene are DFQATT and SNEGSKA (reference sequence). The CDR3 length is 12 residues. Trimming left V 5 bases short and J 3 bases short, with 11 bases between.

This clonotype appeared a few times. The genes are TRBV6-5 and TRBJ2-5, with 10 bases matching TRBD1. This CDR3 comprises 17 residues. Germline V gene lookup returns CDR1 MNHEY and CDR2 SVGAGI. The V and J ends lost 5 bases and 0 bases, in that order; junction bases with no gene match: 9. Written as DNA, the CDR3 is TGTGCCAGCAGTAGTACGACAGGGGGCGCCCACCAAGAGACCCAGTACTTC. Its translation: CASSSTTGGAHQETQYF.

This clonotype has a handful of counts. The chain has TRBV5-5 and TRBJ2-2; maybe TRBD1 (5 bases). Per germline, CDR1 SGHKS and CDR2 YYEKEE (reference sequence). The CDR3 is made up of 16 amino acids. V was trimmed by 1 base and J by 4 bases, leaving 14 bases between them. The CDR3 DNA follows: TGTGCCAGCAGCTTGTTAGGGGTTGAGCTCACCGGGGAGCTGTTTTTT. Translation gives CASSLLGVELTGELFF.

V usage is TRBV20-1 and J usage is TRBJ1-4; no clear D. CDR3 length equals 17 residues. Germline V gene sequence: CDR1 DFQATT, CDR2 SNEGSKA (reference sequence). Between the trimmed V and J ends, which lost 1 base and 4 bases, there was a span of 19 bases. The CDR3 spells CSARGQLESGLNEKLFF. For the CDR3, the DNA is TGCAGTGCTAGAGGCCAGCTTGAGTCCGGCCTTAATGAAAAACTGTTTTTT.

J is TRBJ2-7 and V is TRBV2; 7 positions match TRBD1. CDR3 length equals 14 residues. The junction had 8 bases not matched to a gene; V was cut back by 5 bases and J by 4 bases. Per germline, CDR1 SNHLY and CDR2 FYNNEI. CDR3 protein: CASSLTGLGYEQYF. The DNA for the CDR3 is TGTGCCAGCAGTCTGACAGGGTTAGGGTACGAGCAGTACTTC.

This clonotype was detected ten times or more. This chain links TRBV4-1 with TRBJ2-7, with 11 positions matching TRBD1. The CDR3 length is 16 residues. In germline, CDR1 is MGHRA, CDR2 YSYEKL. Trimming at V came to 0 bases and at J to 6 bases, leaving 7 bases not matched to a gene. CDR3 region: CASSQESGTGGGEQYF. CDR3 in DNA: TGCGCCAGCAGCCAAGAATCCGGGACAGGGGGTGGCGAGCAGTACTTC.

This clonotype was observed a few times. The V and J genes are TRBV29-1 and TRBJ2-5, with D perhaps assigned TRBD1 or TRBD2 (6 bases each). The CDR3 loop spans 15 amino acids. V lost 2 bases to trimming and J lost 6 bases, with 19 bases between them. Germline CDR1 and CDR2: SQVTM and ANQGSEA. CDR3 residues: CSVESWAGEVKTQYF. CDR3 sequence (DNA): TGCAGCGTTGAATCATGGGCAGGGGAGGTGAAGACCCAGTACTTC.

This clonotype was seen many times. This chain links TRBV20-1 with TRBJ2-5; D not certain. Germline values: CDR1 DFQATT, CDR2 SNEGSKA (reference sequence). This CDR3 has 12 amino acids. Trimming removed 5 bases at V and 5 bases at J, with 12 bases between. The CDR3 bases are TGCAGTGCTCTTTCATGGACGGAGACCCAGTACTTC. This gives the protein CSALSWTETQYF.

In this sample, this clonotype turned up many times. This chain links TRBV6-5 with TRBJ1-1, with TRBD1 matching 9 bases. After removal of 5 bases from V and 4 bases from J, the junction contained 14 bases not matched to a gene. Germline CDR1 and CDR2: MNHEY and SVGAGI. The CDR3 has 17 amino acids. The DNA of the CDR3 is TGTGCCAGCAGTAGTTACACAGGGGGCTATTGGGGCACTGAAGCTTTCTTT. It specifies CASSSYTGGYWGTEAFF.

The rearrangement uses TRBV10-3 and TRBJ2-7; 9 nucleotides line up with TRBD2. V lost 4 bases and J lost 3; bases outside the gene matches: 4. Looked up from germline, CDR1 is ENHRY and CDR2 is SYGVKD. The CDR3 consists of 14 residues. CDR3 in amino acids: CAISVGSGSYEQYF. CDR3 in DNA: TGTGCCATCAGTGTCGGTAGCGGGAGCTACGAGCAGTACTTC.

This clonotype was seen many times. J is TRBJ2-2 and V is TRBV30, with D possibly TRBD1 on 5 matching bases. The ends were cut back, 6 bases at V and 1 base at J, with 15 bases in the middle. This CDR3 region has 15 residues. Germline assignment: CDR1 GTSNPN and CDR2 SVGIG (reference sequence). The CDR3 DNA reads TGTGCCTGTATGCGCCAGGGTAGGAACACCGGGGAGCTGTTTTTT. Protein: CACMRQGRNTGELFF.

This clonotype was detected many times. V gene TRBV12-3 or TRBV12-4 combines with J gene TRBJ1-2; D remains unclear. Trimming pared 4 bases from V and 8 bases from J, leaving 11 bases between. The CDR3 is 12 amino acids. Written as DNA, the CDR3 is TGTGCCAGCAGTTCCAACCGGCAGGGCTACACCTTC. Its translation is CASSSNRQGYTF.

This clonotype was found many times. V and J are TRBV13 and TRBJ1-2; 7 nucleotides match TRBD1. The CDR3 has 13 residues. Unmatched junction bases numbered 4, after V lost 4 bases and J lost 5 bases. Germline CDR1 and CDR2: PRHDT and FYEKMQ (reference sequence). CDR3 region: CASSYDRDYGYTF. The DNA for the CDR3 is TGTGCCAGCAGCTACGACAGGGATTATGGCTACACCTTC.